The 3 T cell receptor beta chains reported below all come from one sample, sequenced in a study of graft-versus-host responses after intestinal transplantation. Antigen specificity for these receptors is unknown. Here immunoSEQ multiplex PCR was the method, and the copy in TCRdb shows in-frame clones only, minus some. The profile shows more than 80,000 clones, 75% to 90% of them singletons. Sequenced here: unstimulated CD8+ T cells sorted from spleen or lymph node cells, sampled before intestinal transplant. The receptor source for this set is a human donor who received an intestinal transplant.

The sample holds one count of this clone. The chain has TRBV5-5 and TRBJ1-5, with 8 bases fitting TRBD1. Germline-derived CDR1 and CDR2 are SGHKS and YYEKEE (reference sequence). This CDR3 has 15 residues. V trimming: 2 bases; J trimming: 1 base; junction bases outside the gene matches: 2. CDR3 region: CASSFGQGSNQPQHF. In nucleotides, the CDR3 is TGTGCCAGCAGCTTCGGACAGGGAAGCAATCAGCCCCAGCATTTT.

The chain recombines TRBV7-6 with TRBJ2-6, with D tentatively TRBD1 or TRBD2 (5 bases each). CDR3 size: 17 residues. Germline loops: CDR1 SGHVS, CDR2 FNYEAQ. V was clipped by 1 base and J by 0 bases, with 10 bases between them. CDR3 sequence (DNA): TGTGCCAGCAGCTTAGGGGGACGGCCCTCTGGGGCCAACGTCCTGACTTTC. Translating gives CASSLGGRPSGANVLTF.

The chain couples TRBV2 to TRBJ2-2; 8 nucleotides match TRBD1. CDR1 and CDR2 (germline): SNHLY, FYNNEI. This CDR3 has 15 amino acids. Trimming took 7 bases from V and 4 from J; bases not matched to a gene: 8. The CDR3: CASTPTGGPTGELFF. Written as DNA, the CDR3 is TGTGCCAGCACTCCAACAGGGGGTCCCACCGGGGAGCTGTTTTTT.